This T cell receptor beta chain was retrieved from a study of blood T cell repertoires in COVID-19. For the study at large: The United States, Italy and Spain provided the acute and convalescent COVID-19 samples. From T cells, B-cell-depleted T cells, or PBMCs came the material, which was cDNA or gDNA.

In the original workflow: Amplification from reference gene primers served as the basis for estimated nucleated cell counts. Clones were read by immunoSEQ multiplex PCR, and TCRdb kept only the in-frame ones, dropping some. V, J and clone size reflect that table, while D and trimming were determined from the DNA. Of approximately 130,000 clones listed, around three quarters are singletons. This CDR3 contains 17 residues. The germline V gene has CDR1 LNHDA and CDR2 SQIVND (reference sequence). Trimming removed 4 bases from V and 0 bases from J, with 13 bases in between. The V and J genes are TRBV19 and TRBJ2-6, with TRBD2 as a possible D gene (6 bases). This clonotype originated in a human donor in a cohort sampled during active COVID-19. Input material: peripheral blood. The DNA of the CDR3 is TGTGCCAGTAGTAAATCGGCGGGGTTCTCTGGGGCCAACGTCCTGACTTTC. Translation gives CASSKSAGFSGANVLTF.